These 12 T cell receptor beta chains came from one sample sequenced in a study of PD-L1 blockade in urothelial cancer. Assay used: immunoSEQ multiplex PCR; TCRdb lists only in-frame clones, some missing. This table holds 50,000 or so clones, approximately 84% found once. The sample here was PBMCs, taken around atezolizumab (anti-PD-L1) treatment. The receptors derive from a man in his 60s with urothelial cancer.

The chain carries TRBV28 and TRBJ1-2; D might be TRBD1 (6 bases). The V and J ends lost 5 bases and 4 bases respectively, with 17 bases between them. Germline assignment: CDR1 MDHEN and CDR2 SYDVKM. This CDR3 has 15 residues. This chain's CDR3 is CASSIQGGATYGYTF. The DNA for the CDR3 is TGTGCCAGCAGTATACAGGGAGGGGCTACCTATGGCTACACCTTC.

The chain employs TRBV10-1 and TRBJ2-2; unclear D gene. V was shortened by 4 bases and J by 5 bases, with 8 bases between the two germline ends. There are 13 residues in the CDR3. In germline, CDR1 is WNHNN, CDR2 SYGVQD (reference sequence). CDR3 nucleotide sequence: TGCGCCAGCAGTGTAGCCTTTACCGGGGAGCTGTTTTTT. This translates into CASSVAFTGELFF.

This clone appeared once. The CDR3 sequence is CASSRQGRDTEAFF. The CDR3 nucleotides are TGCGCCAGCAGCCGACAGGGGAGGGACACTGAAGCTTTCTTT. The chain employs TRBV5-1 and TRBJ1-1; 8 bases are a match to TRBD1. Germline V gene lookup returns CDR1 SGHRS and CDR2 YFSETQ. This CDR3 is built from 14 residues. Unmatched junction bases numbered 5, after V lost 4 bases and J lost 3 bases.

This clone was counted a few times. The V call is TRBV25-1, the J call TRBJ2-7; D perhaps matches TRBD2 (5 bases). V was shortened by 4 bases and J by 2 bases, with 21 bases between the two germline ends. Germline CDR1 and CDR2: MGHDK and SYGVNS. CDR3 length: 17 amino acids. The chain's CDR3 is CASSAPPGNPLAYEQYF. Here the CDR3 DNA reads TGTGCCAGCAGTGCCCCCCCCGGGAACCCTCTGGCCTACGAGCAGTACTTC.

The gene calls are TRBV10-3 and TRBJ1-2; TRBD1 matches at 7 bases. This CDR3 spans 13 amino acids. J gave up 5 bases and V 2 bases, and 2 bases lay outside the gene matches. Germline CDR1 reads ENHRY; CDR2 reads SYGVKD. The CDR3 loop reads CAISENRGYGYTF. The CDR3 nucleotides read TGTGCCATCAGTGAGAACAGGGGTTATGGCTACACCTTC.

J is TRBJ2-7 and V is TRBV10-2; 9 nucleotides match TRBD2. The V gene's germline CDR1 is WSHSY and CDR2 SAAADI. The V gene end was trimmed by 6 bases and the J gene end by 4 bases; junction bases not matched to a gene: 10. The CDR3 has 15 residues. The CDR3 DNA is TGCGCCAGCAGAAACATAGCGGGAGTATGGTACGAGCAGTACTTC. It encodes CASRNIAGVWYEQYF.

V and J are TRBV29-1 and TRBJ1-2; no clear D gene. Trimming left V 6 bases short and J 8 bases short, with 16 bases between. There are 12 residues in the CDR3. CDR1 and CDR2 from the germline V gene are SQVTM and ANQGSEA. This chain's CDR3 is CSVNRESQGYTF. The CDR3, as DNA: TGCAGCGTAAACCGGGAAAGCCAGGGCTACACCTTC.

This rearrangement joins TRBV5-1 to TRBJ1-5; D remains ambiguous. Germline values: CDR1 SGHRS, CDR2 YFSETQ. V shed 6 bases and J shed 0 bases, with 13 bases lying between them. This CDR3 comprises 15 residues. This chain's CDR3 is CASKKSDNSNQPQHF. Written as DNA, the CDR3 is TGCGCCAGCAAGAAATCAGACAATAGCAATCAGCCCCAGCATTTT.

This chain connects TRBV18 to TRBJ1-2; possible D gene TRBD1, 6 bases. The ends were cut back, 2 bases at V and 2 bases at J, with 12 bases in the middle. Germline assignment: CDR1 KGHSH and CDR2 LQKENI. This CDR3 has 15 residues. This CDR3 is CASSPGGQENYGYTF. The CDR3 DNA follows: TGTGCCAGCTCACCAGGGGGACAAGAGAACTATGGCTACACCTTC.

The chain combines TRBV2 with TRBJ1-2; tentatively, D is TRBD1 (5 bases). CDR3 length: 14 amino acids. V was cut by 0 bases and J by 0 bases, with 5 bases left in between. CDR1 is SNHLY, CDR2 FYNNEI, per germline. Here the CDR3 DNA reads TGTGCCAGCAGTGAAGCGACAGCTAACTATGGCTACACCTTC. Translation: CASSEATANYGYTF. Looking up the rest from reference TRBV2 and TRBJ1-2 gives the full variable domain: EPEVTQTPSHQVTQMGQEVILRCVPISNHLYFYWYRQILGQKVEFLVSFYNNEISEKSEIFDDQFSVERPDGSNFTLKIRSTKLEDSAMYFCASSEATANYGYTFGSGTRLTVV.

The chain recombines TRBV7-3 with TRBJ2-6; D perhaps matches TRBD2 (5 bases). V was trimmed by 4 bases and J by 2 bases, leaving 12 bases between them. Germline V gene lookup returns CDR1 SGHTA and CDR2 FQGTGA. There are 16 residues in the CDR3. The CDR3 protein is CASSSGPGTGANVLTF. In DNA form, the CDR3 reads TGTGCCAGCAGCTCAGGCCCCGGGACTGGGGCCAACGTCCTGACTTTC.

The chain has TRBV5-4 and TRBJ2-2; no reliable D call. CDR3 length equals 13 residues. Germline V lookup: CDR1 SGHNT, CDR2 YYREEE (reference sequence). The germline V and J ends were trimmed by 3 bases and 5 bases, with 8 bases remaining between them. CDR3 region: CASSSGVTGELFF. The CDR3 region has the DNA TGTGCCAGCAGCTCTGGAGTTACCGGGGAGCTGTTTTTT. Together with reference TRBV5-4 and TRBJ2-2, the CDR3 gives the full variable domain: ETGVTQSPTHLIKTRGQQVTLRCSSQSGHNTVSWYQQALGQGPQFIFQYYREEENGRGNFPPRFSGLQFPNYSSELNVNALELDDSALYLCASSSGVTGELFFGEGSRLTVL.